This is a list of T cell receptor beta chains from one sample in a study of control samples from healthy donors and cancer patients. Profiled with immunoSEQ multiplex PCR; TCRdb holds only in-frame clones, not every one. The repertoire holds 110,000 or so clones, with under 90% as singletons. The sequencing sample was made of blood. These receptors came from a woman aged 45 to 65 in good health. CDR3s include the opening cysteine and the closing phenylalanine or tryptophan. The D gene is left open where the match is weak. Expanded clones are given a class, and other clones once, few, many or no size at all.

v_call	clone_size	d_call	j_call	cdr3_nt	cdr3_aa
TRBV27	few	TRBD1	TRBJ2-7	TGTGCCAGCAGTTCCCCGGGACAGTCCTACGAGCAGTACTTC	CASSSPGQSYEQYF
TRBV6-2/TRBV6-3	once	TRBD2	TRBJ2-7	TGTGCCAGCAGTTACCCACACGCGGGACTAGCGGGGAACTACGAGCAGTACTTC	CASSYPHAGLAGNYEQYF
TRBV28	.	.	TRBJ2-3	TGTGCCAGCAGTTTTTCGGTAGGCACAGATACGCAGTATTTT	CASSFSVGTDTQYF
TRBV11-2	.	.	TRBJ1-5	TGTGCCAGCAGCTCGCCGGACGGGAATCAGCCCCAGCATTTT	CASSSPDGNQPQHF
TRBV15	.	.	TRBJ1-5	TGTGCCACCAGCATAAGGGGTCGCCAGCCCCAGCATTTT	CATSIRGRQPQHF
TRBV3-1/TRBV3-2	.	.	TRBJ1-1	TGTGCCAGCAGCCGACAGATGAACACTGAAGCTTTCTTT	CASSRQMNTEAFF
TRBV6-5	.	.	TRBJ1-1	TGTGCCAGCACCCCCTGGGGCAGGAACACTGAAGCTTTCTTT	CASTPWGRNTEAFF
TRBV5-1	.	TRBD1	TRBJ1-4	TGCGCCAGCAGCCCACCGGGACAGGCTAATGAAAAACTGTTTTTT	CASSPPGQANEKLFF
TRBV5-4	.	.	TRBJ1-2	TGTGCCAGCAGACAACAGGGTAGAAATAACTATGGCTACACCTTC	CASRQQGRNNYGYTF
TRBV21-1	.	.	TRBJ2-1	TGTGCCAGCAGCAAAAGGAGTTGGTCGGGTGGGGATGAGCAGTTCTTC	CASSKRSWSGGDEQFF
TRBV5-4	.	TRBD1	TRBJ2-1	TGTGCCAGCAGCCGGGACAGGGTCTACAATGAGCAGTTCTTC	CASSRDRVYNEQFF
TRBV28	.	.	TRBJ1-1	TGTGCCAGCAGTATCACAGGGACCACTGAAGCTTTCTTT	CASSITGTTEAFF
TRBV19	.	TRBD1	TRBJ1-4	TGTGCCAGTAGTATAAATCCAGGGGGGGAAAAACTGTTTTTT	CASSINPGGEKLFF
TRBV4-2	.	.	TRBJ1-3	TGTGCCAGCAGCCAAGATGGGTCCAGGTTCTCTGGAAACACCATATATTTT	CASSQDGSRFSGNTIYF
TRBV27	.	TRBD1	TRBJ1-2	TGTGCCAGCAGTTTATTGGGGACAGGGTTCGGCTACACCTTC	CASSLLGTGFGYTF
TRBV15	.	.	TRBJ2-3	TGTGCCACCAGCATGACAGTTCCTAGCACAGATACGCAGTATTTT	CATSMTVPSTDTQYF
TRBV6-6	.	.	TRBJ1-3	TGTGCCAGCACCCACCCCAGGGCTGGAAACACCATATATTTT	CASTHPRAGNTIYF
TRBV4-3	.	.	TRBJ2-7	TGCGCCAGCAGCCCCCTTCAGGGGCTTGAGCAGTACTTC	CASSPLQGLEQYF
TRBV5-5	few	TRBD1	TRBJ2-4	TGTGCCAGCAGCCTACAATTCCGGGACAGGGTTGCCAAAAACATTCAGTACTTC	CASSLQFRDRVAKNIQYF
TRBV11-3	.	.	TRBJ2-7	TGTGCCAGCAGCCTTGACCAGGAGCAGTACTTC	CASSLDQEQYF
TRBV28	.	.	TRBJ1-2	TGTGCCAGCAGTTTACCTACCAGCCCCTATGGCTACACCTTC	CASSLPTSPYGYTF
TRBV10-3	.	.	TRBJ1-6	TGTGCCATCAGTGAGTTCAACAGGGATTACAATTCACCCCTCCACTTT	CAISEFNRDYNSPLHF
TRBV27	few	.	TRBJ1-2	TGTGCCAGCAGTCCTTCAATTAACAGGGACTATGGCTACACCTTC	CASSPSINRDYGYTF
TRBV24-1	few	.	TRBJ2-7	TGTGCCACCAGTGACGACAGGGTGGCGGGGAACGAGCAGTACTTC	CATSDDRVAGNEQYF
TRBV28	.	.	TRBJ2-6	TGTGCCAGCAGTTTAAGGGCAGGGACTGGGGCCAACGTCCTGACTTTC	CASSLRAGTGANVLTF
TRBV27	.	TRBD1	TRBJ1-1	TGTGCCAGCAGTTGGAAGGGGACAGGGAGGGAAGCTTTCTTT	CASSWKGTGREAFF
TRBV7-6	.	.	TRBJ2-2	TGTGCCAGCAGCTCGACGCAAGGAATCGCCGGGGAGCTGTTTTTT	CASSSTQGIAGELFF
TRBV12-3/TRBV12-4	.	.	TRBJ2-7	TGTGCCAGCAGTCCACAGGGATACGAGCAGTACTTC	CASSPQGYEQYF
TRBV6-5	.	TRBD1	TRBJ2-7	TGTGCCAGCAGTCAACAGGGGGTTGGGGAGCAGTACTTC	CASSQQGVGEQYF
TRBV24-1	few	.	TRBJ1-2	TGTGCCACCAGTGTGAGTGACGCAGGGGGCTACACCTTC	CATSVSDAGGYTF
TRBV5-4	.	TRBD2	TRBJ2-7	TGTGCCAGCAGCTCTTGGGCTAGCGGGGGGGCGAGGGGCGAGCAGTACTTC	CASSSWASGGARGEQYF
TRBV5-1	.	TRBD1	TRBJ1-2	TGCGCCAGCAGCTTCGGGACAGCAAACTATGGCTACACCTTC	CASSFGTANYGYTF
TRBV14	.	.	TRBJ1-2	TGTGCCAGCAGCCAAGAGTGGGGGGTTGGCTACACCTTC	CASSQEWGVGYTF
TRBV9	.	.	TRBJ1-5	TGTGCCAGCAGCGTAGGTGGGGGGCTGTATCAGCCCCAGCATTTT	CASSVGGGLYQPQHF
TRBV5-1	once	TRBD1	TRBJ1-4	TGCGCCAGCAGCTCCTCCGGGACAGGGTCTTGGGAAAAACTGTTTTTT	CASSSSGTGSWEKLFF
TRBV5-1	.	.	TRBJ2-5	TGCGCCAGCAGCCAGGGGGGGACGAAAGAGACCCAGTACTTC	CASSQGGTKETQYF
TRBV19	.	.	TRBJ2-1	TGTGCCAGTAGTATAGGGGGTAGGAGACCGTTCTTC	CASSIGGRRPFF
TRBV10-3	.	.	TRBJ2-3	TGTGCCATCAGTGAGGTGGGACACGCTAGCACAGATACGCAGTATTTT	CAISEVGHASTDTQYF
TRBV28	.	TRBD2	TRBJ2-7	TGTGCCAGCAGTTTCCAACTAGCGCGACTCACCTACGAGCAGTACTTC	CASSFQLARLTYEQYF
TRBV5-6	.	TRBD1	TRBJ1-3	TGTGCCTCGGGGACAGGGAGTACTGGAAACACCATATATTTT	CASGTGSTGNTIYF
TRBV11-3	.	.	TRBJ2-3	TGTGCCAGCAGCTTGGGCGGCGCTCAAGATACGCAGTATTTT	CASSLGGAQDTQYF
TRBV27	.	TRBD1	TRBJ1-2	TGTGCCAGCAGCTCCGGGACAGCCCTAGGCTACACCTTC	CASSSGTALGYTF
TRBV9	once	.	TRBJ1-1	TGTGCCAGCAGCCCTAGGGGCGGGAGGACTGAAGCTTTCTTT	CASSPRGGRTEAFF
TRBV5-5	.	TRBD1	TRBJ1-2	TGTGCCAGCAGCTCAAAATACCGGGACAGGGTACTTAACTATGGCTACACCTTC	CASSSKYRDRVLNYGYTF
TRBV28	.	TRBD1	TRBJ1-4	TGTGCCAGCAGGGAACAGGGGGCGAAGACTAATGAAAAACTGTTTTTT	CASREQGAKTNEKLFF
TRBV28	.	.	TRBJ2-7	TGTGCCAGCAGAGGAGGGGACGAGCAGTACTTC	CASRGGDEQYF
TRBV7-9	.	.	TRBJ1-1	TGTGCCAGCAGCTCTTCCAGCAACACTGAAGCTTTCTTT	CASSSSSNTEAFF
TRBV6-1	.	.	TRBJ1-2	TGTGCCAGCAGTGAACCCGACAGAGTCTCTGGCTACACCTTC	CASSEPDRVSGYTF
TRBV29-1	.	.	TRBJ1-3	TGCAGCGCTAACTCCGACAGGGGAAACACCATATATTTT	CSANSDRGNTIYF
TRBV19	.	.	TRBJ1-2	TGTGCCAGTAGTATAGACACGCAGAACTATGGCTACACCTTC	CASSIDTQNYGYTF
TRBV7-7	few	.	TRBJ2-7	TGTGCTAGCAGCCCGGGGATCTCCTACGAGCAGTACTTC	CASSPGISYEQYF
TRBV5-6	.	.	TRBJ1-2	TGTGCCAGCAGCTTGGGGGGGCAACCAGCCTATGGCTACACCTTC	CASSLGGQPAYGYTF
TRBV12-3/TRBV12-4	.	.	TRBJ1-2	TGTGCCAGCAGTCTCGACAGCTACTATGGCTACACCTTC	CASSLDSYYGYTF
TRBV12-3/TRBV12-4	few	.	TRBJ2-5	TGTGCCAGCAGCAACTGGGAGACCCAGTACTTC	CASSNWETQYF